These T cell receptor beta chains were read from a single sample in a study of T cell responses to AZD1222 COVID-19 vaccine. The repertoire was sequenced with immunoSEQ multiplex PCR; TCRdb's copy has only in-frame clones and lacks some. The data contain 15,000 to 20,000 clones, approximately 80% of them singletons. The material sequenced was peripheral blood, taken 28 days after the second AZD1222 dose. All receptors derive from an adult who received the AZD1222 COVID-19 vaccine. The CDR3 runs from the conserved cysteine through the conserved F or W. A D gene is named only where the DNA matches it firmly. Expanded clones are given a class, and other clones once, few, many or no size at all.

CASQRQRQETQYF,TGTGCCAGCCAAAGGCAGAGGCAAGAGACCCAGTACTTC,NA,TRBJ2-5,NA,TRBV2
CASGRQEKETQYF,TGTGCCAGCGGCCGACAGGAAAAAGAGACCCAGTACTTC,NA,TRBJ2-5,NA,TRBV27
CASSKQGAGEQFF,TGCGCCAGCAGTAAACAGGGGGCAGGTGAGCAGTTCTTC,TRBD1,TRBJ2-1,once,TRBV10-1
CASSLSRWTGDEENEKLFF,TGTGCCAGCAGTTTATCGAGGTGGACAGGGGATGAGGAGAATGAAAAACTGTTTTTT,TRBD1,TRBJ1-4,NA,TRBV27
CASSLAQLEQYF,TGTGCCAGCAGCTTAGCACAGCTGGAGCAGTACTTC,NA,TRBJ2-7,NA,TRBV7-2
CASSPDPDRGLHF,TGCGCCAGCAGCCCCGACCCCGACAGGGGTCTCCATTTT,TRBD1,TRBJ1-5,NA,TRBV5-1
CASSLGNQDNEQFF,TGCGCCAGCAGCTTGGGGAATCAGGACAATGAGCAGTTCTTC,NA,TRBJ2-1,once,TRBV5-1
CSASRSGHLSGEAFF,TGCAGTGCTAGTCGGTCAGGCCACCTCTCCGGTGAAGCTTTCTTT,NA,TRBJ1-1,NA,TRBV20-1
CASTDSHTDTQYF,TGTGCCAGCACGGACAGCCACACAGATACGCAGTATTTT,NA,TRBJ2-3,NA,TRBV6-5
CASSFLISTAPNGYTF,TGCGCCAGCAGCTTCCTAATATCGACAGCGCCTAATGGCTACACCTTC,NA,TRBJ1-2,few,TRBV5-1
CSALWVETQYF,TGCAGTGCTCTGTGGGTAGAGACCCAGTACTTC,NA,TRBJ2-5,once,TRBV20-1
CASSLFAVGLYLNIQYF,TGTGCCAGCAGCTTATTCGCCGTAGGACTTTATCTAAACATTCAGTACTTC,NA,TRBJ2-4,NA,TRBV7-2
CASSQERSGEKLFF,TGTGCCAGCAGCCAAGAGAGATCAGGTGAAAAACTGTTTTTT,NA,TRBJ1-4,NA,TRBV4-2
CASGSKETQYF,TGTGCCAGCGGGTCGAAAGAGACCCAGTACTTC,NA,TRBJ2-5,NA,TRBV5-4
CASSVRGEEETQYF,TGTGCCAGCAGCGTTAGAGGGGAGGAAGAGACCCAGTACTTC,NA,TRBJ2-5,NA,TRBV9
CASSEGRSGGGFYGYTF,TGTGCCAGCAGTGAAGGGAGGTCAGGGGGAGGATTTTATGGCTACACCTTC,TRBD1,TRBJ1-2,NA,TRBV2
CASSLDLANTDTQYF,TGTGCCAGCAGCTTGGACCTAGCGAACACAGATACGCAGTATTTT,NA,TRBJ2-3,NA,TRBV5-4
CASSLWGSYNSPLHF,TGTGCCAGCAGCTTGTGGGGTTCCTATAATTCACCCCTCCACTTT,NA,TRBJ1-6,NA,TRBV5-6
CASSNRDRNQPQHF,TGTGCCAGCAGCAACCGGGACAGGAATCAGCCCCAGCATTTT,TRBD1,TRBJ1-5,NA,TRBV2
CASSLEVHTGELFF,TGTGCCAGCAGCCTGGAAGTTCACACCGGGGAGCTGTTTTTT,NA,TRBJ2-2,NA,TRBV5-5
CASSVGFYQPQHF,TGTGCCAGCAGCGTCGGGTTTTATCAGCCCCAGCATTTT,NA,TRBJ1-5,NA,TRBV14
CASSSGGGYYQETQYF,TGTGCCAGCAGCTCGGGAGGGGGGTACTACCAAGAGACCCAGTACTTC,TRBD2,TRBJ2-5,NA,TRBV7-2
CASSLIGEWGYTF,TGTGCCAGCAGCTTGATTGGGGAGTGGGGCTACACCTTC,NA,TRBJ1-2,NA,TRBV5-4
CASSTYRGSVNTEAFF,TGTGCCAGCAGCACCTACCGAGGGTCGGTAAACACTGAAGCTTTCTTT,NA,TRBJ1-1,NA,TRBV21-1
CASSEDRAEGRNSPLHF,TGTGCCAGCAGCGAAGACCGGGCGGAGGGTAGGAATTCACCCCTCCACTTT,NA,TRBJ1-6,NA,TRBV4-2
CASRFGTGFYNEQFF,TGTGCCAGCAGATTCGGGACAGGTTTCTACAATGAGCAGTTCTTC,TRBD1,TRBJ2-1,NA,TRBV6-5